The 3 T cell receptor beta chains in this list originate from one sample, sequenced in a study of CD8 T cells in ankylosing spondylitis (TCRdb year 2017). Library preparation employed 5' RACE. Sequencing instrument: Illumina HiSeq 2500. In-frame beta chains were kept once TCRdb had trimmed the public reads at Q25 with fastp and called clones with MiXCR. Merged by CDR3 protein, the rows form single entries marked with the most common genes and DNA. The table for this sample lists a few hundred thousand distinct CDR3 sequences; about 11% of them were counted only once. The leading ten clones occupy 6% to 7.5% of the sample. The sequencing sample was made of blood, either unsorted or a sorted T cell fraction (not recorded which). Source of these receptors: a male donor with ankylosing spondylitis or in good health (not recorded which).

The chain uses TRBV6-5 and TRBJ2-1; TRBD1 matches 9 bases. The germline gives CDR1 MNHEY, CDR2 SVGAGI. The CDR3 spans 16 residues. Trimming took 6 bases from V and 8 from J; bases not matched to a gene: 14. CDR3 loop: CASSRQPGQGEDEQFF. CDR3 nucleotide sequence: TGTGCCAGCAGCCGCCAACCGGGACAGGGTGAGGATGAGCAGTTCTTC.

This clonotype was seen at least ten times. The chain employs TRBV5-6 and TRBJ1-1, with 7 bases that match TRBD1. V was clipped by 1 base and J by 0 bases; unmatched bases: 6. The CDR3 extends over 16 amino acids. CDR1 and CDR2 (germline): SGHDT, YYEEEE. Here the CDR3 reads CASSLRAGGMNTEAFF. The CDR3 DNA sequence: TGTGCCAGCAGCTTGAGGGCAGGGGGAATGAACACTGAAGCTTTCTTT.

This clonotype was seen only a few times. This chain joins TRBV5-1 and TRBJ2-2; D unclear. The V and J ends lost 2 bases and 3 bases respectively, with 11 bases between them. This CDR3 is 15 amino acids long. CDR1 is SGHRS and CDR2 is YFSETQ in the germline V gene. The DNA for the CDR3 is TGCGCCAGCAGCTTTATCGGGCGATACACCGGGGAGCTGTTTTTT. Its protein product is CASSFIGRYTGELFF.